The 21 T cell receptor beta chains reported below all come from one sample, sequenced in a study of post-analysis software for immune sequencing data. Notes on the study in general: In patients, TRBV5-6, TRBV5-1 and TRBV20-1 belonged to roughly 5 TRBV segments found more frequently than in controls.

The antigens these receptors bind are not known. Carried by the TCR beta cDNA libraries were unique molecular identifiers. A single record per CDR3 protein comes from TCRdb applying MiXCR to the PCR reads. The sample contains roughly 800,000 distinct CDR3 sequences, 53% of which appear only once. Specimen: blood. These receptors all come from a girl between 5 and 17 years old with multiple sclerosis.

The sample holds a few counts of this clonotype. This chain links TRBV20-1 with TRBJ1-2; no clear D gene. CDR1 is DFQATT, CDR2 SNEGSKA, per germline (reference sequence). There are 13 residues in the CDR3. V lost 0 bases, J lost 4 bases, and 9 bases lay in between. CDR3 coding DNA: TGCAGTGCTAGAGAGGGTTGGAGCTATGGCTACACCTTC. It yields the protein CSAREGWSYGYTF.

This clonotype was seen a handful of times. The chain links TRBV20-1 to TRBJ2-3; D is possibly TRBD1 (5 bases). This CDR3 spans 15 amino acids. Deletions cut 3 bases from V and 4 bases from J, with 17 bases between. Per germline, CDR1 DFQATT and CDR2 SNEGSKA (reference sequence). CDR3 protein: CSASSDSIIADTQYF. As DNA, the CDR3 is TGCAGTGCTAGTTCAGACAGTATCATTGCAGATACGCAGTATTTT.

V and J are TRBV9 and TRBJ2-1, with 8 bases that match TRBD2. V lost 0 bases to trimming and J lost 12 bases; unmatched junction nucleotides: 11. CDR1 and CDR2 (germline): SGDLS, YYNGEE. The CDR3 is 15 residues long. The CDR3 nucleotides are TGTGCCAGCAGCGTAGAAGCGGCGGGGGGCCTTCTGCAGTTCTTC. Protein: CASSVEAAGGLLQFF. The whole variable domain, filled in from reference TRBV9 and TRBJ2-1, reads DSGVTQTPKHLITATGQRVTLRCSPRSGDLSVYWYQQSLDQGLQFLIQYYNGEERAKGNILERFSAQQFPDLHSELNLSSLELGDSALYFCASSVEAAGGLLQFFGPGTRLTVL.

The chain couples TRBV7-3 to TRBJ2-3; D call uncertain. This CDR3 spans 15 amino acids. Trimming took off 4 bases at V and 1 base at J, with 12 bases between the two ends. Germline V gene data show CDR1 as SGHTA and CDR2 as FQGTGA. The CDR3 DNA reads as TGTGCCAGCAGCTCGCAAGCCGGGCGCACAGATACGCAGTATTTT. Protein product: CASSSQAGRTDTQYF.

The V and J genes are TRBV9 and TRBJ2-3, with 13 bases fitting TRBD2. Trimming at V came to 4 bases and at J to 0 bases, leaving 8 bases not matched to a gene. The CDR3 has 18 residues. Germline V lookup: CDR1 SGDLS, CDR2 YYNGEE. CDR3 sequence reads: CASSPRLAGGPSTDTQYF. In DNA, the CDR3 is TGTGCCAGCAGCCCAAGACTAGCGGGGGGACCTAGCACAGATACGCAGTATTTT.

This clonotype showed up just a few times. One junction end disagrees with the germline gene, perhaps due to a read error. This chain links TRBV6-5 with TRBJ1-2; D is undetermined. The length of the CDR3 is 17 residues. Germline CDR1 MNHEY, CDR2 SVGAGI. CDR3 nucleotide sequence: TGTGCCAGCAGTTACCTTCCCACAGCGGTTTCAAACTATAGCTACACCTTC. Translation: CASSYLPTAVSNYSYTF.

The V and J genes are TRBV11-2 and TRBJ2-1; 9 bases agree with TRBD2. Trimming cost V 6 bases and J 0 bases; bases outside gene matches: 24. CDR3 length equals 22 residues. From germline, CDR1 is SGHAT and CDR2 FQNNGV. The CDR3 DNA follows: TGTGCCAGCAGTCGACCTGCAACACTAAGCGGGAGGTCCCCTCGCTCCTACAATGAGCAGTTCTTC. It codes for CASSRPATLSGRSPRSYNEQFF.

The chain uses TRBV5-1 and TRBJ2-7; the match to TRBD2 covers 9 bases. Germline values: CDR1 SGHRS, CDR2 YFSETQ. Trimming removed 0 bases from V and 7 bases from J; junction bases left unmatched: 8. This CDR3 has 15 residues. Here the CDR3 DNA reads TGCGCCAGCAGCTTGGTTGGTAGCGGGAGAGGGGAGCAGTACTTC. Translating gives CASSLVGSGRGEQYF.

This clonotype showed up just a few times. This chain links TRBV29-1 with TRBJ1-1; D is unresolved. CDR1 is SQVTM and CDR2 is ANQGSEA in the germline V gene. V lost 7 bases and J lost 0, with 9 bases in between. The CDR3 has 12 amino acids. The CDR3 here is CSADHMNTEAFF. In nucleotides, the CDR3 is TGCAGCGCGGACCACATGAACACTGAAGCTTTCTTT.

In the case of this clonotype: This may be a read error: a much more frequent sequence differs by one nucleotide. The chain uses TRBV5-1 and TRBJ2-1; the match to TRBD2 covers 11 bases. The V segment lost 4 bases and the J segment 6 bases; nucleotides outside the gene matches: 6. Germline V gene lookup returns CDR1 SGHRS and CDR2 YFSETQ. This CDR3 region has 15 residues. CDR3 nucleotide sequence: TGCGCCAGCAGCCGTCTCGGGACTAGCGGCAATGAGCAGTTCTTC. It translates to CASSRLGTSGNEQFF.

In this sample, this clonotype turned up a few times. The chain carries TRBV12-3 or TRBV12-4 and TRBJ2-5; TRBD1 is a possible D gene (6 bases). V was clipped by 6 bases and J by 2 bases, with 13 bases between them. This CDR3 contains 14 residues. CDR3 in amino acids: CASRRDILQETQYF. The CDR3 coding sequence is TGTGCCAGCAGACGGGACATTTTACAAGAGACCCAGTACTTC.

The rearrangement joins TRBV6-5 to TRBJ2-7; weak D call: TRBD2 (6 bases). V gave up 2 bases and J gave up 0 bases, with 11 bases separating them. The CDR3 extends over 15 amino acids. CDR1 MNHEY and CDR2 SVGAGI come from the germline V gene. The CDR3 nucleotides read TGTGCCAGCAGTTACCGCGGGGTTTACTCCTACGAGCAGTACTTC. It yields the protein CASSYRGVYSYEQYF.

The CDR3 sequence is CASSLEAGYYEQYF. The CDR3 nucleotides are TGCGCCAGCAGCTTGGAGGCAGGCTACTACGAGCAGTACTTC. The chain is built from TRBV5-1 and TRBJ2-7; D uncertain. Germline CDR1 and CDR2: SGHRS and YFSETQ. Trimming left V 0 bases short and J 3 bases short, with 10 bases between. The CDR3 totals 14 residues.

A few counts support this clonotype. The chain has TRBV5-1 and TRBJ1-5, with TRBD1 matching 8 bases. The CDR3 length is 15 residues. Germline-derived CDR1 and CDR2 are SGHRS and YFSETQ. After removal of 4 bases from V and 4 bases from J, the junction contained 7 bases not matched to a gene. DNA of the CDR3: TGCGCCAGCAGCACCGGACAGGGACCGAATCAGCCCCAGCATTTT. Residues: CASSTGQGPNQPQHF.

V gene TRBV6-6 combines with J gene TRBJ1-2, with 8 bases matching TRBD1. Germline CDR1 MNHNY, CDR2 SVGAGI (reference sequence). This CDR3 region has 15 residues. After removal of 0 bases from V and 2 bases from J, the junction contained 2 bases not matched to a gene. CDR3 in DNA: TGTGCCAGCAGTTACTCGACAGGGGAAAACTATGGCTACACCTTC. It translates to CASSYSTGENYGYTF.

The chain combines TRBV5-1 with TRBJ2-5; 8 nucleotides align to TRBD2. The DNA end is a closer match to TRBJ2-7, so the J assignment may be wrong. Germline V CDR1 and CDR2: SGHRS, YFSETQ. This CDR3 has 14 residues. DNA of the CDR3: TGCGCCAGCAGCTCGGAAGCGGGAGTAAGCGAGCAGTACTTC. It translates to CASSSEAGVSEQYF.

The CDR3, as DNA: TGCAGCGTTGAAAAAAACAGGGTTGAGGGACGGGAGACCCAGTACTTC. This codes for CSVEKNRVEGRETQYF. The V and J genes are TRBV29-1 and TRBJ2-5; possible D gene TRBD1, 6 bases. Germline loops: CDR1 SQVTM, CDR2 ANQGSEA. The CDR3 runs to 16 residues. Between the trimmed V and J ends, which lost 2 bases and 5 bases, there was a span of 21 bases. The full variable domain, rest sourced from reference TRBV29-1 and TRBJ2-5, is SAVISQKPSRDICQRGTSLTIQCQVDSQVTMMFWYRQQPGQSLTLIATANQGSEATYESGFVIDKFPISRPNLTFSTLTVSNMSPEDSSIYLCSVEKNRVEGRETQYFGPGTRLLVL.

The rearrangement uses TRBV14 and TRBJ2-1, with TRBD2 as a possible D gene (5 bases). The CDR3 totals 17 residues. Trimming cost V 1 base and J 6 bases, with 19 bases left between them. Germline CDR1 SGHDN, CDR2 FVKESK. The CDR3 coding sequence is TGTGCCAGCAGCCAAGGACTCCGGACTCGACCGATCAATGAGCAGTTCTTC. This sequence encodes CASSQGLRTRPINEQFF. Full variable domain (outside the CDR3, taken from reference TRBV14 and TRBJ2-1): EAGVTQFPSHSVIEKGQTVTLRCDPISGHDNLYWYRRVMGKEIKFLLHFVKESKQDESGMPNNRFLAERTGGTYSTLKVQPAELEDSGVYFCASSQGLRTRPINEQFFGPGTRLTVL.

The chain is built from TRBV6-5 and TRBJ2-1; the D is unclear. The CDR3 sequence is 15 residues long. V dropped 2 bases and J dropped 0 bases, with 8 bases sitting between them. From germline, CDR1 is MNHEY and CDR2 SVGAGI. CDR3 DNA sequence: TGTGCCAGCAGTTACGAGTTAAGCTCCTACAATGAGCAGTTCTTC. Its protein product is CASSYELSSYNEQFF.

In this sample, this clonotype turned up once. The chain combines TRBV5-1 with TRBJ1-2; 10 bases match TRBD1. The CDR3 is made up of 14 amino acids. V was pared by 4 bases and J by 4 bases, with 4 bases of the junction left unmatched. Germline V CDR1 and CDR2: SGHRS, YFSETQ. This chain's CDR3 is CASSHRQGAYGYTF. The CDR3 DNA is TGCGCCAGCAGCCACAGACAGGGGGCCTATGGCTACACCTTC.

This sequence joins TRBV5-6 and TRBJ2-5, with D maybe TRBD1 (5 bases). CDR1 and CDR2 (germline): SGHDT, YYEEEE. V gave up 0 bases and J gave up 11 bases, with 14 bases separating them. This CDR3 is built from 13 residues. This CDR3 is CASSLGQRNEQYF. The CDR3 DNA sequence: TGTGCCAGCAGCTTGGGACAGCGAAATGAGCAGTACTTC.